The 13 T cell receptor beta chains below come from one sample, sequenced in a study of shared clonotypes between healthy human individuals. The table came from immunoSEQ multiplex PCR; TCRdb's copy has only in-frame clones and leaves some out. The table lists around 2,100,000 clones, around 96% of them singletons. Selected positively for CCR7 and CD45RO-negative, naive CD8 cells excluded terminally differentiated effector memory CD45RA+ cells. The sequenced material came from naive CD8+ T cells sorted from blood. These receptors all stem from a man younger than 35 in good health.

The rearrangement uses TRBV6-1 and TRBJ2-7; no clear D. Germline CDR1 is MNHNS and CDR2 is SASEGT. V was shortened by 8 bases and J by 2 bases, with 13 bases between the two germline ends. The CDR3 loop spans 13 amino acids. The CDR3 here is CASPDQATYEQYF. In DNA, the CDR3 is TGTGCCAGCCCCGACCAGGCCACCTACGAGCAGTACTTC.

The chain is built from TRBV7-9 and TRBJ2-2, with TRBD2 as a possible D gene (5 bases). This CDR3 is built from 15 residues. Germline V gene lookup returns CDR1 SEHNR and CDR2 FQNEAQ (reference sequence). Trimming shortened V by 4 bases and J by 6 bases, and 15 bases separated the two germline ends. The CDR3 DNA follows: TGTGCCAGCAGCTCCCGCGAGAGGGTGGCCGGGGAGCTGTTTTTT. The encoded protein is CASSSRERVAGELFF.

The chain has TRBV4-3 and TRBJ2-1; D might be TRBD2 (5 bases). Trimming removed 0 bases at V and 3 bases at J, with 12 bases between. In germline, CDR1 is LGHNA, CDR2 YSLEER. This CDR3 has 16 amino acids. The DNA of the CDR3 is TGCGCCAGCAGCCAAGATACCGCGGGTGACTACAATGAGCAGTTCTTC. As protein: CASSQDTAGDYNEQFF.

The V call is TRBV2, the J call TRBJ2-1; TRBD1 agrees at 8 bases. Germline CDR1 is SNHLY and CDR2 is FYNNEI. The CDR3 runs to 15 residues. V shed 6 bases, J shed 2 bases, and the junction held 6 bases outside the gene matches. The CDR3 loop is CASRGGDRPYNEQFF. CDR3 in DNA: TGTGCCAGCAGAGGCGGGGACAGGCCCTACAATGAGCAGTTCTTC.

The chain couples TRBV13 to TRBJ1-4; a weak D match, TRBD1 (6 bases). Germline V gene sequence: CDR1 PRHDT, CDR2 FYEKMQ (reference sequence). Trimming took off 6 bases at V and 5 bases at J, with 22 bases between the two ends. The CDR3 spans 17 residues. CDR3 nucleotide sequence: TGTGCCAGCAGGCCTGAGGGGGGCGGACAACCGAATGAAAAACTGTTTTTT. The encoded protein is CASRPEGGGQPNEKLFF.

This sequence joins TRBV19 and TRBJ1-6; no firm D call. Trimming left V 5 bases short and J 9 bases short, with 14 bases between. The CDR3 totals 14 residues. Germline V gene lookup returns CDR1 LNHDA and CDR2 SQIVND (reference sequence). CDR3 sequence (DNA): TGTGCCAGTAGTCCGCTTGCGGGCGGTTCACCCCTCCACTTT. Its translation: CASSPLAGGSPLHF.

This clone was found once. Other DNA sequences in this specimen translate into the identical CDR3. The J gene is TRBJ1-1, the V gene TRBV2; D is unresolved. Per the germline V gene, CDR1 is SNHLY and CDR2 is FYNNEI. The V and J ends lost 6 bases and 0 bases respectively, with 8 bases between them. The length of the CDR3 is 13 residues. The CDR3 here is CASSEIVNTEAFF. CDR3 in DNA: TGTGCCAGCAGCGAGATCGTGAACACTGAAGCTTTCTTT.

This clone was detected only a few times. The chain joins TRBV28 to TRBJ1-2; tentatively, D is TRBD1 (5 bases). V was cut by 7 bases and J by 3 bases, with 9 bases left in between. Germline-derived CDR1 and CDR2 are MDHEN and SYDVKM. The CDR3 has 12 residues. This CDR3 reads CASTGLDYGYTF. The CDR3 nucleotides are TGTGCCAGCACAGGGCTTGACTATGGCTACACCTTC.

V and J are TRBV14 and TRBJ1-2; D is perhaps TRBD1 (5 bases). The V end was cut by 5 bases, the J end by 7 bases, with 14 bases between. This CDR3 has 13 amino acids. The germline V gene has CDR1 SGHDN and CDR2 FVKESK. Written as DNA, the CDR3 is TGTGCCAGCAGCTACTGGTCAGGGCCTGGCTACACCTTC. It translates to CASSYWSGPGYTF.

The J gene is TRBJ2-7, the V gene TRBV5-1, with a possible D match to TRBD1 (5 bases). The CDR3 extends over 14 amino acids. Trimming took off 1 base at V and 4 bases at J, with 12 bases between the two ends. CDR1 is SGHRS, CDR2 YFSETQ, per germline. CDR3 sequence (DNA): TGCGCCAGCAGCTTGACCGCAGGGTTATACGAGCAGTACTTC. Protein sequence: CASSLTAGLYEQYF. Variable domain in full (rest from reference TRBV5-1 and TRBJ2-7): KAGVTQTPRYLIKTRGQQVTLSCSPISGHRSVSWYQQTPGQGLQFLFEYFSETQRNKGNFPGRFSGRQFSNSRSEMNVSTLELGDSALYLCASSLTAGLYEQYFGPGTRLTVT.

A remark on this clone: This CDR3 fails to terminate in the conserved phenylalanine or tryptophan, so it likely reflects a read error. The DNA is omitted, as the CDR3 cannot be located on it reliably, and the CDR3 follows TCRdb's listing. The V call is TRBV6-5, the J call TRBJ1-3; TRBD1, the D gene given by the table, was not confirmed from the DNA. CDR1 and CDR2 (germline): MNHEY, SVGAGI. The CDR3 numbers 9 amino acids, ends counted. Here the CDR3 reads CASTYSLGR.

The chain links TRBV10-2 to TRBJ2-7, with unresolved D. The CDR3 loop spans 13 amino acids. Trimming took 2 bases from V and 0 from J, leaving 5 bases between them. In germline, CDR1 is WSHSY, CDR2 SAAADI. The CDR3 DNA is TGCGCCAGCAGTGAGAGGTACTCCTACGAGCAGTACTTC. Protein sequence: CASSERYSYEQYF.

This clone is a singleton in its sample. The chain carries TRBV28 and TRBJ1-1; 7 bases match TRBD1. The CDR3 is 15 amino acids. The junction had 15 bases not matched to a gene; V was cut back by 6 bases and J by 8 bases. Germline CDR1 is MDHEN and CDR2 is SYDVKM. CDR3 amino acids: CASSPAWTGGNEAFF. CDR3 nucleotide sequence: TGTGCCAGCAGCCCCGCCTGGACAGGCGGTAACGAAGCTTTCTTT.